This entry concerns a single T cell receptor (beta chain). Its specific antigen is unknown. The record has no base qualities; no much larger clone is one base away. Ends trimmed: V by 2 bases, J by 0 bases; bases unmatched to a gene: 2. The cysteine opens and the phenylalanine closes a CDR3 of 18 amino acids. Only the CDR3 part of the read is kept: 54 bases, read in frame from the first base. Sequences SGHRS (CDR1) and YFSETQ (CDR2) are obtained from the germline V gene. Library construction relied on the immunoSEQ multiplex PCR assay. Held by TCRdb, this immuneACCESS table contains in-frame sequences only and omits some clones. Under half of the omission traces to an unresolved V gene where checked; the cause of the rest is unknown. The sample table shows more than 75,000 clones, and roughly 83% are seen once. Jointly, the top ten make up more than 30% of the sample. The sample originates from a study of control samples from healthy donors and cancer patients (dated by TCRdb to between 2020 and 2021).

Sequencing was performed on PBMCs. This clonotype was obtained from a man aged 70 or older with lung cancer. The chain is assembled from TRBV5-1 and TRBJ2-2; 15 middle bases align to TRBD2. The DNA reads as follows: TGCGCCAGCAGCTTCGGACTAGCGGGGGGGCCGAACACCGGGGAGCTGTTTTTT. It translates as CASSFGLAGGPNTGELFF.